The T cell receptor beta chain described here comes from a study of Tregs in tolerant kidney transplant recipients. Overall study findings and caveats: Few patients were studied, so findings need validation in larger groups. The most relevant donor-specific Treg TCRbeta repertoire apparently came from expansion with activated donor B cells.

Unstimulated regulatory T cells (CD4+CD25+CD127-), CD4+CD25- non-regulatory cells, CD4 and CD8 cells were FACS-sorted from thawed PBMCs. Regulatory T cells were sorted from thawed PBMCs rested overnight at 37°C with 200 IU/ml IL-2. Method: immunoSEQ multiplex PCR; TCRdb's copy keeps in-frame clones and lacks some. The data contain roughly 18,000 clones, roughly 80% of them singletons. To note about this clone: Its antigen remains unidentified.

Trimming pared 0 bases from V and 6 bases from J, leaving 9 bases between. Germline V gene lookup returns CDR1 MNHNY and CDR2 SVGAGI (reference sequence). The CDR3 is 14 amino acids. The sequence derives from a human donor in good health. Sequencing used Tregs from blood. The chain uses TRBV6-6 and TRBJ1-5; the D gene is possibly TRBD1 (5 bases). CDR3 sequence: CASSYSAGTQPQHF. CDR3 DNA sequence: TGTGCCAGCAGTTACTCGGCGGGGACTCAGCCCCAGCATTTT.